This T cell receptor (beta chain) derives from a study of OX40 agonist ivuxolimab in advanced cancers. Whole-study context: Patients in the trial were receiving intravenous ivuxolimab every 2 weeks, at doses of 0.01 to 10 mg/kg.

Measured with immunoSEQ multiplex PCR; TCRdb has only the in-frame clones, and not every one. The profile shows around 150,000 clones, about 93% of them singletons. J gave up 4 bases and V 4 bases, and 9 bases lay outside the gene matches. Germline-derived CDR1 and CDR2 are SGDLS and YYNGEE. CDR3 length equals 16 residues. The origin of this receptor is an adult with an advanced solid tumor such as melanoma, head and neck, liver or kidney cancer. The chain employs TRBV9 and TRBJ2-3, with 10 bases lining up with TRBD1. The sequencing here drew on CD4+ or CD8+ T cells sorted from blood, taken in a trial of the OX40 agonist ivuxolimab. CDR3 loop: CASSHPGQGPSDTQYF. CDR3 nucleotide sequence: TGTGCCAGCAGCCACCCGGGACAGGGGCCGTCAGATACGCAGTATTTT.